Each of the 5 T cell receptor beta chains below was sequenced from the same sample in a study of T cell repertoires in cytomegalovirus infection. TCRdb passed the reads through MiXCR, listing each CDR3 protein once. The table includes about 900,000 distinct CDR3 sequences, roughly 31% detected once. These receptors' antigens are unknown. This specimen was cultured CD8+ T cells from PBMCs, taken from culture after CMV antigen stimulation. Receptors originate from a human donor in good health (CMV status not recorded). Some clones in this sample may be carry-over from other donors' samples.

The chain has TRBV6-1 and TRBJ2-2; TRBD2 aligns across 9 bases. The germline V gene has CDR1 MNHNS and CDR2 SASEGT. J was trimmed by 10 bases and V by 6 bases; bases with no gene match: 12. This CDR3 has 15 residues. CDR3 in amino acids: CASRRGSGGLEELFF. CDR3 in DNA: TGTGCCAGCAGGAGAGGTAGCGGGGGCCTCGAGGAGCTGTTTTTT.

V gene TRBV29-1 combines with J gene TRBJ1-1; TRBD1 matches 7 bases. CDR1 and CDR2 from the germline V gene are SQVTM and ANQGSEA. The CDR3 contains 13 residues. With 7 bases clipped from V and 2 bases from J, the junction kept 7 bases outside the gene matches. Written as DNA, the CDR3 is TGCAGCGCCTACAGGGGATTAAACACTGAAGCTTTCTTT. This gives the protein CSAYRGLNTEAFF.

By its share, this clonotype is medium-sized. The V call is TRBV6-1, the J call TRBJ2-7, with no clear D. The CDR3 totals 14 residues. Trimming removed 6 bases at V and 2 bases at J, with 14 bases between. Per the germline V gene, CDR1 is MNHNS and CDR2 is SASEGT. This CDR3 reads CASRVEPSTYEQYV. DNA for the CDR3: TGTGCCAGCAGGGTGGAACCCTCGACCTACGAGCAGTACGTC.

The rearrangement links TRBV15 to TRBJ2-1; D not certain. Germline CDR1 and CDR2: LNHNV and YYDKDF (reference sequence). V was cut by 1 base and J by 0 bases, with 10 bases left in between. The CDR3 sequence is 16 residues long. CDR3 amino acids: CATSRGDGSSYNEQFF. The CDR3 coding sequence is TGTGCCACCAGCAGAGGTGACGGAAGCTCCTACAATGAGCAGTTCTTC.

This clonotype was seen ten or more times. V usage is TRBV7-9 and J usage is TRBJ2-2; 12 nucleotides agree with TRBD2. Germline trimming cut 4 bases from V and 4 bases from J; bases unmatched to any gene: 4. The CDR3 runs to 16 residues. CDR1 is SEHNR and CDR2 is FQNEAQ in the germline V gene (reference sequence). This chain's CDR3 is CASSSTSGGFTGELFF. The CDR3 DNA sequence: TGTGCCAGCAGCTCCACTAGCGGGGGGTTCACCGGGGAGCTGTTTTTT.